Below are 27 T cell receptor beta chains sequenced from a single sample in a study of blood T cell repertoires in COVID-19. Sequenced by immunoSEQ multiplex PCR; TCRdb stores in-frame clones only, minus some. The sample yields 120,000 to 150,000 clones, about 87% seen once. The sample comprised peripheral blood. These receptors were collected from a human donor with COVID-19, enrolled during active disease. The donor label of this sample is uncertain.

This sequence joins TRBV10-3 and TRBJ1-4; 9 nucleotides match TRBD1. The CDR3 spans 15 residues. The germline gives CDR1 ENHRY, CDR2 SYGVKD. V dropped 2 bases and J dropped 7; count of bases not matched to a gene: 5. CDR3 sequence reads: CAISEATGGSEKLFF. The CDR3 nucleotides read TGTGCCATCAGTGAGGCCACAGGGGGCAGTGAAAAACTGTTTTTT.

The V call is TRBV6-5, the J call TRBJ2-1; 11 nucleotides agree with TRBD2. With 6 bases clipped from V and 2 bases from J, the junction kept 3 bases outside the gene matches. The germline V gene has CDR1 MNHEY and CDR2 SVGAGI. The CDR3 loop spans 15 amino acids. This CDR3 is CASRQTSGTYNEQFF. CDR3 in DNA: TGTGCCAGCAGACAGACTAGCGGGACCTACAATGAGCAGTTCTTC.

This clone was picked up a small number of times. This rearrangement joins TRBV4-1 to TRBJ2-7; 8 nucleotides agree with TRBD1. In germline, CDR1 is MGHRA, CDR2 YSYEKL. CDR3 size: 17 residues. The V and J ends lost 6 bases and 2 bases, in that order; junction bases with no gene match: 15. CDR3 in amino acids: CASSPQGGQGRPYEQYF. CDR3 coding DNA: TGCGCCAGCAGTCCCCAGGGAGGACAGGGACGGCCCTACGAGCAGTACTTC.

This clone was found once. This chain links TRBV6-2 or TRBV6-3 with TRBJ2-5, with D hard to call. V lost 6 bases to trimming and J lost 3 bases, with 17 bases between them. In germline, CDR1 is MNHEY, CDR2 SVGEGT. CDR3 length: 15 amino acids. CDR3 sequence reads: CASSAALARKETQYF. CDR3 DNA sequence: TGTGCCAGCAGCGCGGCCTTGGCCCGGAAAGAGACCCAGTACTTC.

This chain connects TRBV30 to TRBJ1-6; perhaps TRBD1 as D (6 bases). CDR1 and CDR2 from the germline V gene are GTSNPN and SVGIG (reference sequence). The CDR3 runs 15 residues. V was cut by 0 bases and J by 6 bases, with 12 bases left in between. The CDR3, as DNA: TGTGCCTGGAGTGTACGGGGGGCGGGTAATTCACCCCTCCACTTT. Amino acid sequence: CAWSVRGAGNSPLHF.

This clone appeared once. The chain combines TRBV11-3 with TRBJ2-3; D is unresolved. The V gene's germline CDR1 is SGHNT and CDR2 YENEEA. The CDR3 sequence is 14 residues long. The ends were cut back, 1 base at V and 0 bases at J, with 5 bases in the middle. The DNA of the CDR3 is TGTGCCAGCAGCTTAGGGGCTAGCACAGATACGCAGTATTTT. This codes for CASSLGASTDTQYF.

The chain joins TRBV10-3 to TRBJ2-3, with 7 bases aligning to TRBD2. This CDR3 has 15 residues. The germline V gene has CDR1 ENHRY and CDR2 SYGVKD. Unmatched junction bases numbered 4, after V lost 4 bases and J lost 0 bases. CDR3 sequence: CAISARRESTDTQYF. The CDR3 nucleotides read TGTGCCATCAGTGCACGGCGGGAGAGCACAGATACGCAGTATTTT.

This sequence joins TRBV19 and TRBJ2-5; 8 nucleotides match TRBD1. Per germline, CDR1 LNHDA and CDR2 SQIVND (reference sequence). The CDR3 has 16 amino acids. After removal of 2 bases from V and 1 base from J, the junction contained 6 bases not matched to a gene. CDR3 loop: CASSIRTGTGQETQYF. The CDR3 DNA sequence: TGTGCCAGTAGTATACGCACCGGGACAGGCCAAGAGACCCAGTACTTC.

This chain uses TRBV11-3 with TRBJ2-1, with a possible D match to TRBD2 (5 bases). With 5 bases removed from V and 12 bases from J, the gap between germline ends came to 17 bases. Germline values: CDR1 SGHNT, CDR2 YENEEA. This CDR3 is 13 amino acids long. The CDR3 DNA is TGTGCCAGCAGCACGACGGGAACCGCGCGGCAGTTCTTC. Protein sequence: CASSTTGTARQFF.

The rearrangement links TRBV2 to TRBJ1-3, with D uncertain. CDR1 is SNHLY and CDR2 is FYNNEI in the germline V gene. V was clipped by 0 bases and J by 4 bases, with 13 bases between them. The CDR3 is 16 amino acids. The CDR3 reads CASSEAPEVWGNTIYF. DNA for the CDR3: TGTGCCAGCAGTGAAGCCCCAGAAGTCTGGGGAAACACCATATATTTT.

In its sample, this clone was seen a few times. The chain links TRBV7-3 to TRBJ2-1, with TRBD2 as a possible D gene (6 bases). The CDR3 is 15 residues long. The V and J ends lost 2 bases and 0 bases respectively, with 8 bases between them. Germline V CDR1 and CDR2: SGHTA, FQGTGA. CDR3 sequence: CASSLAGSSYNEQFF. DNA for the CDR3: TGTGCCAGCAGCTTAGCGGGAAGCTCCTACAATGAGCAGTTCTTC.

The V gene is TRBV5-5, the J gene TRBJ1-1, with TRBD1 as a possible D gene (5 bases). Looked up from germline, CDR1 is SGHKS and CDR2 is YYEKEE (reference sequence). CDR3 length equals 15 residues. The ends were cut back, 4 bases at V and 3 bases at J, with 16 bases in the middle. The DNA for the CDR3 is TGTGCCAGCAGCACCCGGGCGGGGCCTTACACTGAAGCTTTCTTT. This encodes CASSTRAGPYTEAFF.

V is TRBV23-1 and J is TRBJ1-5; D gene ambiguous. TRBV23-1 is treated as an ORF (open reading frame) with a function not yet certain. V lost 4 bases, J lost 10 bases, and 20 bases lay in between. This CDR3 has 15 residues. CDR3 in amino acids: CASSRPTDCIPPQHF. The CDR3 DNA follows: TGCGCCAGCAGTCGCCCAACGGACTGTATACCTCCCCAGCATTTT.

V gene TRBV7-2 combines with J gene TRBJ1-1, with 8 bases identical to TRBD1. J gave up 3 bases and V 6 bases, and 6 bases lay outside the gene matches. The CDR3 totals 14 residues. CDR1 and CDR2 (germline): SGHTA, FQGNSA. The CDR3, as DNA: TGTGCCAGCAGGACAGGGGCGGGGGACACTGAAGCTTTCTTT. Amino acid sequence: CASRTGAGDTEAFF.

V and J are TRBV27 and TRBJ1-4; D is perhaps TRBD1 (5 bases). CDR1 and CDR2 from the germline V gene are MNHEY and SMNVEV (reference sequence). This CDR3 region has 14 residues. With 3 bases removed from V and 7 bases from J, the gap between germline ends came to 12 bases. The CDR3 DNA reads TGTGCCAGCAGTTTGAGGACGGGGGGTGAAAAACTGTTTTTT. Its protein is CASSLRTGGEKLFF.

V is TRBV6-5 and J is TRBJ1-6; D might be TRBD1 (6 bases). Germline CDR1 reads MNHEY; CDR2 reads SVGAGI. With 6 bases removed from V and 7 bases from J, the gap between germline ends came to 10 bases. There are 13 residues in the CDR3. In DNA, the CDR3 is TGTGCCAGCAGGGGGACAAGGAATTCACCCCTCCACTTT. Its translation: CASRGTRNSPLHF.

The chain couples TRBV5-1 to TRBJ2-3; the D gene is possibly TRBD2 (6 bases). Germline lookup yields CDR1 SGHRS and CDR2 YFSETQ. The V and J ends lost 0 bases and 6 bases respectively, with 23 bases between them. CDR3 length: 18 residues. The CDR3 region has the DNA TGCGCCAGCAGCTTGGTAGTGCGGGGCCAGGCCCATGGTGATACGCAGTATTTT. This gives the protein CASSLVVRGQAHGDTQYF.

Here the CDR3 DNA reads TGCGCCAGCAGCTTGAGTGGTGGGACAGGGGAGCCTTCACCCCTCCACTTT. Protein: CASSLSGGTGEPSPLHF. This chain uses TRBV5-1 with TRBJ1-6; 10 bases match TRBD1. Trimming cost V 1 base and J 9 bases; bases outside gene matches: 10. Per germline, CDR1 SGHRS and CDR2 YFSETQ. The CDR3 is 17 residues long.

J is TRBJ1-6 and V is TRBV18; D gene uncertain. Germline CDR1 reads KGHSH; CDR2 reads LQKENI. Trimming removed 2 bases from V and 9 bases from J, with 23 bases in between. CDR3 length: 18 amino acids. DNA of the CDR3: TGTGCCAGCTCACCAATCGACCCAGGAACCGCGATTAGTTCACCCCTCCACTTT. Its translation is CASSPIDPGTAISSPLHF. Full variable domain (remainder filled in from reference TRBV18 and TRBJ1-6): NAGVMQNPRHLVRRRGQEARLRCSPMKGHSHVYWYRQLPEEGLKFMVYLQKENIIDESGMPKERFSAEFPKEGPSILRIQQVVRGDSAAYFCASSPIDPGTAISSPLHFGNGTRLTVT.

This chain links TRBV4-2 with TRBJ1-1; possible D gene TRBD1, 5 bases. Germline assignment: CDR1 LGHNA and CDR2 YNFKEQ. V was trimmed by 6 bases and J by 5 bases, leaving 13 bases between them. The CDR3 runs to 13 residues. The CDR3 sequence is CASRGGERTEAFF. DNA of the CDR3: TGTGCCAGCAGGGGGGGGGAACGGACTGAAGCTTTCTTT.

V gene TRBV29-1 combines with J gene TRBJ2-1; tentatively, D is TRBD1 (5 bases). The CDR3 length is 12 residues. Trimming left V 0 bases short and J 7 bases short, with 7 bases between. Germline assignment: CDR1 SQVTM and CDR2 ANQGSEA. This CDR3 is CSVEEGVNEQFF. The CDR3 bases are TGCAGCGTTGAAGAAGGGGTTAATGAGCAGTTCTTC.

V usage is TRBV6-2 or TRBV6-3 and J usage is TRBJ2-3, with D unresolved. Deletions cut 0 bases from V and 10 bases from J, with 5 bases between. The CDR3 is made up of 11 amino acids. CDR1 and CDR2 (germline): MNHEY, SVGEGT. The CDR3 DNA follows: TGTGCCAGCAGTTACTCCCGGGCGCAGTATTTT. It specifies CASSYSRAQYF.

The CDR3 region is CALISATNEKLFF. CDR3 nucleotide sequence: TGTGCCTTAATCTCTGCAACTAATGAAAAACTGTTTTTT. The chain has TRBV30 and TRBJ1-4; D is ambiguous. Germline CDR1 reads GTSNPN; CDR2 reads SVGIG (reference sequence). V was trimmed by 7 bases and J by 0 bases, leaving 9 bases between them. This CDR3 comprises 13 residues.

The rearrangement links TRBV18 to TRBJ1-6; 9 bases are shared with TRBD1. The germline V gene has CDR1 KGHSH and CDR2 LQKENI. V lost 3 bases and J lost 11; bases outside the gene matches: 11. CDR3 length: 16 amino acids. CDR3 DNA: TGTGCCAGCTCACCTCAAGGACAGGGGAAAATTCCACCCCTCCACTTT. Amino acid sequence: CASSPQGQGKIPPLHF.

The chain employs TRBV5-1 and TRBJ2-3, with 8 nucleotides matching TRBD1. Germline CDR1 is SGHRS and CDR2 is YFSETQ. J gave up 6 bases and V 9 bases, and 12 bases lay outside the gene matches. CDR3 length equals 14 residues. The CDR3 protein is CATSRDRLPDTQYF. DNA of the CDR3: TGCGCCACCTCACGGGACAGGCTCCCGGATACGCAGTATTTT.

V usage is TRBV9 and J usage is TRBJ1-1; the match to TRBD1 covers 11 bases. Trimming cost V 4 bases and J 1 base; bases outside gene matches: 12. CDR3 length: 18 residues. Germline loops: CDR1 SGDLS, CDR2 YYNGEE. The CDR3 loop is CASSPEPGQGGQNTEAFF. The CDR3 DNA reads TGTGCCAGCAGCCCAGAACCGGGACAGGGGGGACAGAACACTGAAGCTTTCTTT. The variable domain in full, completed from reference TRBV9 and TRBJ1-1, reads DSGVTQTPKHLITATGQRVTLRCSPRSGDLSVYWYQQSLDQGLQFLIQYYNGEERAKGNILERFSAQQFPDLHSELNLSSLELGDSALYFCASSPEPGQGGQNTEAFFGQGTRLTVV.

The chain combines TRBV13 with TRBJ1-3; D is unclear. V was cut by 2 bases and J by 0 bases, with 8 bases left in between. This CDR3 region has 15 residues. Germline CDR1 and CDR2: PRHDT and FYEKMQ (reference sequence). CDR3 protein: CASSLSTLSGNTIYF. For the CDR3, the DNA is TGTGCCAGCAGCTTAAGTACTCTCTCTGGAAACACCATATATTTT.